These 16 T cell receptor beta chains share one sample of origin, sequenced in a study of shared clonotypes between healthy human individuals. TCRdb's copy holds only in-frame clones and misses some; the assay was immunoSEQ multiplex PCR. In the table there are fewer than 1.8 million clones, less than 99% of which are singletons. Sequencing was performed on naive CD4+ T cells sorted from blood. The subset denotes: CD45RA+ positively selected. The receptors were sampled from a man under 40 in good health.

The rearrangement uses TRBV29-1 and TRBJ2-7; D unresolved. The CDR3 is made up of 11 amino acids. CDR1 is SQVTM, CDR2 ANQGSEA, per germline. Trimming took off 3 bases at V and 2 bases at J, with 5 bases between the two ends. The CDR3 nucleotides read TGCAGCGTTGACCAGGCCTACGAGCAGTACTTC. Translated, it gives CSVDQAYEQYF.

The J gene is TRBJ2-7, the V gene TRBV28; possible D gene TRBD1, 8 bases. V was shortened by 4 bases and J by 2 bases, with 12 bases between the two germline ends. The CDR3 is made up of 14 amino acids. CDR1 is MDHEN and CDR2 is SYDVKM in the germline V gene. CDR3 bases: TGTGCCAGCAGTTACAGGGGGGGGCCCTACGAGCAGTACTTC. This gives the protein CASSYRGGPYEQYF.

The chain joins TRBV28 to TRBJ1-5, with 7 nucleotides matching TRBD1. The germline V gene encodes CDR1 MDHEN and CDR2 SYDVKM. J gave up 5 bases and V 5 bases, and 9 bases lay outside the gene matches. The CDR3 has 15 residues. DNA of the CDR3: TGTGCCAGCAGTCCCCTGGACAGGCCACATCAGCCCCAGCATTTT. Amino acid sequence: CASSPLDRPHQPQHF.

About this clone itself: This specimen includes other DNA sequences encoding the same CDR3. V gene TRBV5-1 combines with J gene TRBJ2-1; D may be TRBD2 (6 bases). The CDR3 is made up of 16 amino acids. Trimming removed 4 bases from V and 0 bases from J, with 14 bases in between. Germline V gene sequence: CDR1 SGHRS, CDR2 YFSETQ. In DNA form, the CDR3 reads TGCGCCAGCAGCCTATACGGGGGAAGCTCCTACAATGAGCAGTTCTTC. Its protein is CASSLYGGSSYNEQFF.

This chain links TRBV9 with TRBJ1-3; D ambiguous. The CDR3 has 16 amino acids. V gave up 0 bases and J gave up 2 bases, with 12 bases separating them. Per germline, CDR1 SGDLS and CDR2 YYNGEE. This CDR3 reads CASSVDSSPAGNTIYF. CDR3 nucleotide sequence: TGTGCCAGCAGCGTAGATTCTAGCCCCGCTGGAAACACCATATATTTT.

The chain recombines TRBV2 with TRBJ2-2, with D unresolved. CDR1 SNHLY and CDR2 FYNNEI come from the germline V gene. Trimming stripped 6 bases from V and 6 bases from J, with 8 bases between. This CDR3 is 12 amino acids long. This CDR3 is CASSVDAGELFF. DNA for the CDR3: TGTGCCAGCAGCGTAGACGCCGGGGAGCTGTTTTTT.

The chain joins TRBV6-5 to TRBJ1-2; the match to TRBD1 covers 8 bases. V shed 0 bases, J shed 7 bases, and the junction held 4 bases outside the gene matches. The CDR3 runs 14 residues. Germline lookup yields CDR1 MNHEY and CDR2 SVGAGI. The CDR3 is CASSYSRDRRGYTF. As DNA, the CDR3 is TGTGCCAGCAGTTACTCCCGGGACAGGCGTGGCTACACCTTC.

This clone is a singleton in its sample. This sequence joins TRBV5-1 and TRBJ2-1, with no clear D. The CDR3 extends over 13 amino acids. Trimming shortened V by 2 bases and J by 9 bases, and 12 bases separated the two germline ends. The V gene's germline CDR1 is SGHRS and CDR2 YFSETQ. CDR3 residues: CASSFEGYGEQFF. Written as DNA, the CDR3 is TGCGCCAGCAGCTTTGAAGGTTACGGTGAGCAGTTCTTC.

J is TRBJ1-5 and V is TRBV11-2; D is possibly TRBD1 (5 bases). The CDR3 sequence is 15 residues long. Germline assignment: CDR1 SGHAT and CDR2 FQNNGV. Trimming left V 4 bases short and J 1 base short, with 11 bases between. The CDR3, as DNA: TGTGCCAGCAGCTCAGGGCTAAGGAGCAATCAGCCCCAGCATTTT. Translating gives CASSSGLRSNQPQHF.

V is TRBV5-6 and J is TRBJ2-5, with unresolved D. Per the germline V gene, CDR1 is SGHDT and CDR2 is YYEEEE. With 0 bases removed from V and 4 bases from J, the gap between germline ends came to 7 bases. There are 13 residues in the CDR3. CDR3 sequence reads: CASSLVQRETQYF. As DNA, the CDR3 is TGTGCCAGCAGCTTGGTTCAGCGAGAGACCCAGTACTTC. The full variable domain, completed using reference TRBV5-6 and TRBJ2-5, is DAGVTQSPTHLIKTRGQQVTLRCSPKSGHDTVSWYQQALGQGPQFIFQYYEEEERQRGNFPDRFSGHQFPNYSSELNVNALLLGDSALYLCASSLVQRETQYFGPGTRLLVL.

The chain links TRBV9 to TRBJ1-4; the D is unclear. The CDR3 has 13 amino acids. Trimming stripped 3 bases from V and 4 bases from J, with 7 bases between. Germline lookup yields CDR1 SGDLS and CDR2 YYNGEE. The CDR3 DNA reads as TGTGCCAGCAGCGAGGGAGTTAATGAAAAACTGTTTTTT. Amino acid sequence: CASSEGVNEKLFF.

The chain links TRBV27 to TRBJ2-5; D gene uncertain. Germline values: CDR1 MNHEY, CDR2 SMNVEV (reference sequence). The V and J ends lost 8 bases and 4 bases respectively, with 14 bases between them. This CDR3 region has 13 residues. CDR3 coding DNA: TGTGCCAGCGCCAGTAGGGTAGGAGAGACCCAGTACTTC. Translating it yields CASASRVGETQYF.

V is TRBV6-5 and J is TRBJ1-1; 10 bases align to TRBD1. The CDR3 covers 15 residues. Germline-derived CDR1 and CDR2 are MNHEY and SVGAGI. With 2 bases clipped from V and 7 bases from J, the junction kept 7 bases outside the gene matches. CDR3: CASSYEGTGVFEAFF. CDR3 coding DNA: TGTGCCAGCAGTTACGAAGGGACAGGGGTTTTTGAAGCTTTCTTT.

The V and J genes are TRBV10-3 and TRBJ2-7; D not resolved. The germline gives CDR1 ENHRY, CDR2 SYGVKD. Trimming stripped 5 bases from V and 7 bases from J, with 12 bases between. The CDR3 runs to 12 residues. CDR3 sequence (DNA): TGTGCCATCAGTTCCTCAAGTTGGGAGCAGTACTTC. This sequence encodes CAISSSSWEQYF.

V usage is TRBV10-1 and J usage is TRBJ2-7; 9 nucleotides line up with TRBD2. This CDR3 contains 14 residues. Germline trimming cut 0 bases from V and 9 bases from J; bases unmatched to any gene: 6. CDR1 WNHNN and CDR2 SYGVQD come from the germline V gene (reference sequence). This CDR3 is CASSESGTSNRQYF. CDR3 DNA sequence: TGCGCCAGCAGTGAGTCTGGGACTAGCAATCGGCAGTACTTC.

This clone was seen just once. This chain joins TRBV4-3 and TRBJ2-2; tentatively, D is TRBD2 (6 bases). Germline assignment: CDR1 LGHNA and CDR2 YSLEER. This CDR3 has 15 residues. Trimming cost V 0 bases and J 5 bases, with 10 bases left between them. CDR3 in amino acids: CASSQEDRGTGELFF. The CDR3 bases are TGCGCCAGCAGCCAAGAGGATCGGGGGACCGGGGAGCTGTTTTTT.